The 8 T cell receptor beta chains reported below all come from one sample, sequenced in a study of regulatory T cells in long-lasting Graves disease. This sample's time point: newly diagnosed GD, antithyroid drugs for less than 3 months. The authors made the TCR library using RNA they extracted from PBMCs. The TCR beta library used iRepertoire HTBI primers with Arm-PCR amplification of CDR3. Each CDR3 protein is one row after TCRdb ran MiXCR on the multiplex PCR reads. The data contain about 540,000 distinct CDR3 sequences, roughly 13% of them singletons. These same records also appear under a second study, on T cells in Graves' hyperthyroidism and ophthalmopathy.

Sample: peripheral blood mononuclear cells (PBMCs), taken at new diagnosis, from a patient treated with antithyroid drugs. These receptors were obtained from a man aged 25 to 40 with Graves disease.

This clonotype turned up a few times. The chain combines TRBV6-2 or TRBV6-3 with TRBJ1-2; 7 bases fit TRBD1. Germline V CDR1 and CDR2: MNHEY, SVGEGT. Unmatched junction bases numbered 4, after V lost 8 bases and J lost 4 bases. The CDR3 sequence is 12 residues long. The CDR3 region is CASRRQGYGYTF. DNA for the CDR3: TGTGCCAGCCGTAGACAGGGCTATGGCTACACCTTC.

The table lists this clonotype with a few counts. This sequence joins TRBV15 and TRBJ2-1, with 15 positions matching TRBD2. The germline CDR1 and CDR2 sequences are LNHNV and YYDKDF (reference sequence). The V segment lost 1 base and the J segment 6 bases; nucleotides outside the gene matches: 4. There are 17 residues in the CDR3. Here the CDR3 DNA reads TGTGCCACCAGCAGAGGGACTAGCGGGAGGGCGGGCAATGAGCAGTTCTTC. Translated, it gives CATSRGTSGRAGNEQFF.

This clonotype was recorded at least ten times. The CDR3 bases are TGCGCCAGCAGCTCCGACAGGATGAATGAAAAACTGTTTTTT. Translating gives CASSSDRMNEKLFF. This chain joins TRBV5-1 and TRBJ1-4; D is perhaps TRBD1 (6 bases). Germline V gene data show CDR1 as SGHRS and CDR2 as YFSETQ. CDR3 length equals 14 residues. V was trimmed by 3 bases and J by 5 bases, leaving 11 bases between them.

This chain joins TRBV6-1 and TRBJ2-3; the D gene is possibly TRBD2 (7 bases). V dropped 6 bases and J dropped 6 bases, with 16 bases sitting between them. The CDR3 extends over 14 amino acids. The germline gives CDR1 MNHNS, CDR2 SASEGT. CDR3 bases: TGTGCCAGCAGAGGGGGGAGGGCCACCGATACGCAGTATTTT. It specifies CASRGGRATDTQYF.

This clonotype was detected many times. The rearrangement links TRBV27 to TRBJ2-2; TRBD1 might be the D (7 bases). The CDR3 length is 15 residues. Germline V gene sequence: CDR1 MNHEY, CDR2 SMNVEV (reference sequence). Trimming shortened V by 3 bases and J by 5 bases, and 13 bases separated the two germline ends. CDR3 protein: CASSFSGGITGELFF. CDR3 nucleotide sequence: TGTGCCAGCAGTTTCTCAGGGGGGATTACCGGGGAGCTGTTTTTT.

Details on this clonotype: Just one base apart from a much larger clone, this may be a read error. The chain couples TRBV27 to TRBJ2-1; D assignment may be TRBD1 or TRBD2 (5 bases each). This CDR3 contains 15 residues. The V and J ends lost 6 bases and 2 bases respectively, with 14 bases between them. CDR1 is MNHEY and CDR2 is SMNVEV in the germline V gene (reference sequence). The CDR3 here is CASSPEGTPYNEQFF. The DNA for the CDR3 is TGTGCCAGCAGCCCGGAAGGGACGCCCTACAATGAGCAGTTCTTC.

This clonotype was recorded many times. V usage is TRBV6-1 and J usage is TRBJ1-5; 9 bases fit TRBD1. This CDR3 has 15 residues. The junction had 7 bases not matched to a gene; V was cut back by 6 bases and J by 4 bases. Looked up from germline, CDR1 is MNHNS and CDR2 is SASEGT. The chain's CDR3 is CASRSDRGRNQPQHF. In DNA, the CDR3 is TGTGCCAGCAGGTCGGACAGGGGAAGAAATCAGCCCCAGCATTTT.

The CDR3 sequence: CASSLEGTRGANVLTF. The DNA of the CDR3 is TGTGCCAGCAGCTTGGAGGGAACTCGTGGGGCCAACGTCCTGACTTTC. The chain has TRBV5-4 and TRBJ2-6; D is ambiguous. V was shortened by 0 bases and J by 3 bases, with 10 bases between the two germline ends. This CDR3 comprises 16 residues. The germline V gene encodes CDR1 SGHNT and CDR2 YYREEE (reference sequence).